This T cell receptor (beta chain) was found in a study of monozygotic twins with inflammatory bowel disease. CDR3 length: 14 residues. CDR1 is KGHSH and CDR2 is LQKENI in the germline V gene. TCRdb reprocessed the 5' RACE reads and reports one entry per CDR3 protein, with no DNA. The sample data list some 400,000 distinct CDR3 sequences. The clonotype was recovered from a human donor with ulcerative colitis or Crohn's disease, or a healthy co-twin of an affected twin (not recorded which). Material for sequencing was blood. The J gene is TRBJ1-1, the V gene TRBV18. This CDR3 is CASSPRSWDTEAFF.